The text below deals with one TCR beta chain. The data were taken from a study of blood T cell repertoires in COVID-19. Whole-study context: Acute-phase and convalescent COVID-19 samples originated in the United States, Italy and Spain. The cDNA or gDNA used as material had been derived from T cells, B-cell-depleted T cells, or PBMCs.

The CDR3 is 15 residues long. CDR1 and CDR2 (germline): MNHEY, SVGEGT. The V gene lost 2 bases and the J gene lost 7 bases, with 15 bases spanning the gap. As originally analysed: Amplification of reference gene primers was used by the study to estimate nucleated cell counts. Libraries were prepared by immunoSEQ multiplex PCR; TCRdb keeps only in-frame clonotypes and omits some of them. V and J calls and clone size follow that table, whereas D and trimming were derived from the DNA. Of tens of thousands of clones in the sample, 80% were seen once. The source material was peripheral blood. V gene TRBV6-2 or TRBV6-3 combines with J gene TRBJ2-1; a weak D match, TRBD2 (5 bases). This TCR was sampled from a human donor in a cohort sampled during active COVID-19. The chain's CDR3 is CASSYPGLGGNEQFF. In nucleotides, the CDR3 is TGTGCCAGCAGTTACCCCGGGTTAGGCGGGAATGAGCAGTTCTTC.